Listed here is a single T cell receptor beta chain. Its antigen is undetermined. Sequencing was performed with immunoSEQ multiplex PCR; in TCRdb, only in-frame clones are kept and a portion is missing. Among tens of thousands of clones, 88% were seen once, and the ten largest hold 11%. These data come from a study of T cell responses to AZD1222 COVID-19 vaccine. Findings and caveats of the study: Among AZD1222 vaccinees, only 5 to 7 were seropositive at baseline.

Material: peripheral blood, obtained on day 0 of AZD1222 vaccination. The receptor was isolated from an adult in good health.

CDR3 protein: CASSSTAWDSYNEQFF. CDR3 nucleotide sequence: TGTGCCAGCAGCTCTACCGCGTGGGACTCCTACAATGAGCAGTTCTTC. The V call is TRBV5-5, the J call TRBJ2-1; D unclear. V shed 3 bases and J shed 0 bases, with 13 bases lying between them. This CDR3 contains 16 residues. The germline CDR1 and CDR2 sequences are SGHKS and YYEKEE (reference sequence).